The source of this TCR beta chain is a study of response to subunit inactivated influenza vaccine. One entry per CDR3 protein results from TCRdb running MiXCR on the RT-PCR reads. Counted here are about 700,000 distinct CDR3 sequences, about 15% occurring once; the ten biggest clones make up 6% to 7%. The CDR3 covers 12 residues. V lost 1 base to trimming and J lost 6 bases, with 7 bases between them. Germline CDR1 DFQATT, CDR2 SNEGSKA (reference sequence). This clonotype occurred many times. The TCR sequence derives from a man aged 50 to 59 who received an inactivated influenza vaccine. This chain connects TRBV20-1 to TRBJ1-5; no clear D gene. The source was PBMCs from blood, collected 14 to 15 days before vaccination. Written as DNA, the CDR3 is TGCAGTGCTAGAGCTCCTGGTCAGCCCCAGCATTTT. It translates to CSARAPGQPQHF.